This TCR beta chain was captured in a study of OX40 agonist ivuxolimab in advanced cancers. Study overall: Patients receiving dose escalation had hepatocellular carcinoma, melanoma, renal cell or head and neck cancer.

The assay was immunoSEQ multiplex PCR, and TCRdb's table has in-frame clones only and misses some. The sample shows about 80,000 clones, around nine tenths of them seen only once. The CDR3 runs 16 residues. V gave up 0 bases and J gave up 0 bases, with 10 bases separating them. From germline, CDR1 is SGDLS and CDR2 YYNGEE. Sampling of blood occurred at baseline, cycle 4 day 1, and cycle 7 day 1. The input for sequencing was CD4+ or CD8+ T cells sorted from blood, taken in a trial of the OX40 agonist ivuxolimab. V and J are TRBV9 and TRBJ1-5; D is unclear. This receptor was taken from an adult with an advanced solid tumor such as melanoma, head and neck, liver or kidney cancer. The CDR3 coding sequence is TGTGCCAGCAGCGTAGGTCCCCCAGCTAGCAATCAGCCCCAGCATTTT. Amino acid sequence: CASSVGPPASNQPQHF.